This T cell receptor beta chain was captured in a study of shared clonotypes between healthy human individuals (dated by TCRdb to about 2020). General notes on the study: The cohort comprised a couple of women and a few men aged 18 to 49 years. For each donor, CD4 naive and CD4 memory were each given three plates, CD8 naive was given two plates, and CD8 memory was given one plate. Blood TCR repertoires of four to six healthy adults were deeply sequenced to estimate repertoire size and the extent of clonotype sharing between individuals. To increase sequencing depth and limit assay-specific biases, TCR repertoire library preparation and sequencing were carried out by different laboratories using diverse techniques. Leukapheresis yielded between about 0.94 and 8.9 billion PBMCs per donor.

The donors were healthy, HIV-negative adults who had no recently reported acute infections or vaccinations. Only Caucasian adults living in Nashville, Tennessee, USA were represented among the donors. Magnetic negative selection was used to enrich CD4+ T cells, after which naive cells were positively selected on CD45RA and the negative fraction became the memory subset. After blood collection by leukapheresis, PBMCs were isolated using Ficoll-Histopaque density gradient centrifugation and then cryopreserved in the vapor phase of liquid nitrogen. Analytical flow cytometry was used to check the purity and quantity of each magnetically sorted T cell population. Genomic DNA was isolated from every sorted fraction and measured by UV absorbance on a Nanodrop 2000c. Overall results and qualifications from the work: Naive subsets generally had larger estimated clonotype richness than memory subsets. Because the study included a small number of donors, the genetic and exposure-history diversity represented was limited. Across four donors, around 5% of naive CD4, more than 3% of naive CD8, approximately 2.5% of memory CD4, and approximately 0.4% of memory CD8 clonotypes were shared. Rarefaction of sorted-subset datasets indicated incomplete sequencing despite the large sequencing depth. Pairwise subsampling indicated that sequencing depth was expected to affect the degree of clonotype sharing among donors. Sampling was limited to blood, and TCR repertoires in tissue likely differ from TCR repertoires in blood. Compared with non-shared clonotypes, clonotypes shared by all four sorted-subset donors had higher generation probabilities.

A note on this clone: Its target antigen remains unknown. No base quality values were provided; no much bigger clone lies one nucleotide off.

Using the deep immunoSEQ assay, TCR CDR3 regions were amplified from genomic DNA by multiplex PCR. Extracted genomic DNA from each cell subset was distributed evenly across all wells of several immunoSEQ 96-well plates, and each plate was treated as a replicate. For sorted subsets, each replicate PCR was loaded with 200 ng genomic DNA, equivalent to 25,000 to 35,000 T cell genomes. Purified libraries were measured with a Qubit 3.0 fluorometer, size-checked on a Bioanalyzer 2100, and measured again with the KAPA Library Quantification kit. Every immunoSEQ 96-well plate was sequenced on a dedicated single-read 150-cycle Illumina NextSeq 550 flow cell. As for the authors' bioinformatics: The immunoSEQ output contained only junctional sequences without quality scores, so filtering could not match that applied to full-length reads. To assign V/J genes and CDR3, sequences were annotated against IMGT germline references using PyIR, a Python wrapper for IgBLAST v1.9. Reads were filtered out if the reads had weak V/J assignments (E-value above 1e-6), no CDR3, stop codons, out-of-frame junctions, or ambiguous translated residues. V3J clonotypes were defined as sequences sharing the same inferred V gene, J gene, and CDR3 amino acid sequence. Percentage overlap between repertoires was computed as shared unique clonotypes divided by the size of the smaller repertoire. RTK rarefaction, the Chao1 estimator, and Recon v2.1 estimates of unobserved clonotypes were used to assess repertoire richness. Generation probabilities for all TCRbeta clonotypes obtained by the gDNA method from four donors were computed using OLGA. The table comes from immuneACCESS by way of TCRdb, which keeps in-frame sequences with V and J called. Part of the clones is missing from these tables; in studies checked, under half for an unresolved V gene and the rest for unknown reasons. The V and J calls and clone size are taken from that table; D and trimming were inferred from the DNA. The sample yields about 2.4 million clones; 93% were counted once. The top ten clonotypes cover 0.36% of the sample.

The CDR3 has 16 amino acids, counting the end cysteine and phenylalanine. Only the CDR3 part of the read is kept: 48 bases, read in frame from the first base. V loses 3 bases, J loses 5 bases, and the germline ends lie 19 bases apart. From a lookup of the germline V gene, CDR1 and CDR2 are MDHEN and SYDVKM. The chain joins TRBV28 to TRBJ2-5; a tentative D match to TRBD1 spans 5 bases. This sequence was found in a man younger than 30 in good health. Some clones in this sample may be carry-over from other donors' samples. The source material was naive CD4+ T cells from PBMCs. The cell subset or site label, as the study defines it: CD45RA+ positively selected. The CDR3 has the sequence CASSFGRWGRSETQYF. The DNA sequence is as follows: TGTGCCAGCAGTTTCGGAAGGTGGGGCCGCAGCGAGACCCAGTACTTC.